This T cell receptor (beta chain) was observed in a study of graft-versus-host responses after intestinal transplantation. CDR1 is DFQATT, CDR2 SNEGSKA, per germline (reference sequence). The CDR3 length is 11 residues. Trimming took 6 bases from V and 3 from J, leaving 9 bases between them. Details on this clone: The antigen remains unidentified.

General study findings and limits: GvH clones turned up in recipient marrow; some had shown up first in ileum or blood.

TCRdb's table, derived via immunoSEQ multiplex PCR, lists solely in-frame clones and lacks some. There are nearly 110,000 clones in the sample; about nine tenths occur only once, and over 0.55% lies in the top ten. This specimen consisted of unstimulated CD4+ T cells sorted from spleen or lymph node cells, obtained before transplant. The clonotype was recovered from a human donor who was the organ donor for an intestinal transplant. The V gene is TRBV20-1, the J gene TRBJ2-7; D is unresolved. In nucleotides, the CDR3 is TGCAGTGCCAAGAATCTCTACGAGCAGTACTTC. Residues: CSAKNLYEQYF.